The following is a T cell receptor (beta chain) sequence with its context. Its antigen is undetermined. This specimen belongs to a study of cytomegalovirus exposure and HLA in healthy donors. Study-level findings and limits: Most TCR sequences were rare, but some public TCRs occurred in many donors.

The CDR3 runs 15 residues. The germline CDR1 and CDR2 sequences are SGHRS and YFSETQ. With 0 bases removed from V and 6 bases from J, the gap between germline ends came to 13 bases. This table comes from immunoSEQ multiplex PCR, and its TCRdb copy is limited to in-frame clones, with some not included. Of about 200,000 clones listed, roughly 81% were seen once; the top ten hold around 1.2%. The gene calls are TRBV5-1 and TRBJ2-1; a possible D gene is TRBD2 (6 bases). The receptor's source is a woman younger than 45 in good health and CMV-seronegative. Sequenced: PBMCs. CDR3 coding DNA: TGCGCCAGCAGCTTGGCCTCTAGCGCACCCAATGAGCAGTTCTTC. Its translation: CASSLASSAPNEQFF.